The 6 T cell receptor beta chains listed next were all sequenced from one sample in a study of T cells in Graves' hyperthyroidism and ophthalmopathy. Using RNA transcripts as the source, TCR beta CDR3 regions were amplified. HTBI primers drove first-round RT-PCR of the TCR CDR3. Each CDR3 protein is one row after TCRdb ran MiXCR on the multiplex PCR reads. In the table there are some 800,000 distinct CDR3 sequences, roughly 40% of which are singletons. The sample taken for sequencing was blood. These receptors were obtained from a man between 18 and 29 years old with Graves' hyperthyroidism.

The sample holds a few counts of this clonotype. V usage is TRBV20-1 and J usage is TRBJ1-1; D call uncertain. Looked up from germline, CDR1 is DFQATT and CDR2 is SNEGSKA (reference sequence). This CDR3 spans 17 amino acids. Trimming pared 3 bases from V and 0 bases from J, leaving 20 bases between. CDR3 nucleotide sequence: TGCAGTGCTAGTGGCAGAAGTAGGACCCCAATGAACACTGAAGCTTTCTTT. As protein: CSASGRSRTPMNTEAFF.

This clonotype has only a few counts. This chain joins TRBV12-3 or TRBV12-4 and TRBJ1-3; D remains ambiguous. V was cut by 8 bases and J by 1 base, with 6 bases left in between. CDR3 size: 12 residues. CDR3 bases: TGTGCCAGCCGGACGTCTGGAAACACCATATATTTT. Amino acid sequence: CASRTSGNTIYF.

The genes are TRBV12-3 or TRBV12-4 and TRBJ1-5, with D perhaps matching TRBD1 (5 bases). This CDR3 has 13 residues. The V end was cut by 1 base, the J end by 8 bases, with 9 bases between. For the CDR3, the DNA is TGTGCCAGCAGTTTAGGGACACCCGAGCCCCAGCATTTT. It encodes CASSLGTPEPQHF.

In the case of this clonotype: A much larger clone is a single base away; this may be a read error. V and J are TRBV15 and TRBJ2-2; D unresolved. This CDR3 spans 11 amino acids. Trimming left V 3 bases short and J 6 bases short, with 2 bases between. CDR1 and CDR2 from the germline V gene are LNHNV and YYDKDF (reference sequence). The CDR3 region is CATSRPGELFF. CDR3 bases: TGTGCCACCAGCAGGCCCGGGGAGCTGTTTTTT.

This clonotype has a handful of counts. The chain employs TRBV6-5 and TRBJ1-1; 12 bases are a match to TRBD1. Germline assignment: CDR1 MNHEY and CDR2 SVGAGI. V gave up 5 bases and J gave up 12 bases; unmatched junction bases: 10. This CDR3 has 14 residues. The CDR3 bases are TGTGCCAGCAGTCCTCCTCCGGGACAGGGGGCAACTTTCTTT. As protein: CASSPPPGQGATFF.

This clonotype has ten or more counts. The gene calls are TRBV29-1 and TRBJ2-6, with D tentatively TRBD2 (5 bases). Germline lookup yields CDR1 SQVTM and CDR2 ANQGSEA. The CDR3 consists of 16 residues. The ends were cut back, 0 bases at V and 4 bases at J, with 13 bases in the middle. The CDR3 is CSVEEPNGEGANVLTF. The CDR3 region has the DNA TGCAGCGTTGAAGAACCGAATGGGGAGGGGGCCAACGTCCTGACTTTC.